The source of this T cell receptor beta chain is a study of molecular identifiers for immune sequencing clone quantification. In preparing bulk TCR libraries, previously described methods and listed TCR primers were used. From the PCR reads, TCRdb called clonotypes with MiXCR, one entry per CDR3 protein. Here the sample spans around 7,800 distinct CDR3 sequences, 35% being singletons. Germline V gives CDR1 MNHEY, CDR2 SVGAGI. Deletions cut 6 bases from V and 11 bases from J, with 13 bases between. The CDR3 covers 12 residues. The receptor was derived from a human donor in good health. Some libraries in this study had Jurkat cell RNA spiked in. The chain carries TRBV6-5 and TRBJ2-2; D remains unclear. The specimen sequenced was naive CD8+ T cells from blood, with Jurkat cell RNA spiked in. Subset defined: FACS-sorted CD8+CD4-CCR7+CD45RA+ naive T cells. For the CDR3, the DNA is TGTGCCAGCAGCCCAGACGGGCTAGAGCTGTTTTTT. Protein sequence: CASSPDGLELFF.